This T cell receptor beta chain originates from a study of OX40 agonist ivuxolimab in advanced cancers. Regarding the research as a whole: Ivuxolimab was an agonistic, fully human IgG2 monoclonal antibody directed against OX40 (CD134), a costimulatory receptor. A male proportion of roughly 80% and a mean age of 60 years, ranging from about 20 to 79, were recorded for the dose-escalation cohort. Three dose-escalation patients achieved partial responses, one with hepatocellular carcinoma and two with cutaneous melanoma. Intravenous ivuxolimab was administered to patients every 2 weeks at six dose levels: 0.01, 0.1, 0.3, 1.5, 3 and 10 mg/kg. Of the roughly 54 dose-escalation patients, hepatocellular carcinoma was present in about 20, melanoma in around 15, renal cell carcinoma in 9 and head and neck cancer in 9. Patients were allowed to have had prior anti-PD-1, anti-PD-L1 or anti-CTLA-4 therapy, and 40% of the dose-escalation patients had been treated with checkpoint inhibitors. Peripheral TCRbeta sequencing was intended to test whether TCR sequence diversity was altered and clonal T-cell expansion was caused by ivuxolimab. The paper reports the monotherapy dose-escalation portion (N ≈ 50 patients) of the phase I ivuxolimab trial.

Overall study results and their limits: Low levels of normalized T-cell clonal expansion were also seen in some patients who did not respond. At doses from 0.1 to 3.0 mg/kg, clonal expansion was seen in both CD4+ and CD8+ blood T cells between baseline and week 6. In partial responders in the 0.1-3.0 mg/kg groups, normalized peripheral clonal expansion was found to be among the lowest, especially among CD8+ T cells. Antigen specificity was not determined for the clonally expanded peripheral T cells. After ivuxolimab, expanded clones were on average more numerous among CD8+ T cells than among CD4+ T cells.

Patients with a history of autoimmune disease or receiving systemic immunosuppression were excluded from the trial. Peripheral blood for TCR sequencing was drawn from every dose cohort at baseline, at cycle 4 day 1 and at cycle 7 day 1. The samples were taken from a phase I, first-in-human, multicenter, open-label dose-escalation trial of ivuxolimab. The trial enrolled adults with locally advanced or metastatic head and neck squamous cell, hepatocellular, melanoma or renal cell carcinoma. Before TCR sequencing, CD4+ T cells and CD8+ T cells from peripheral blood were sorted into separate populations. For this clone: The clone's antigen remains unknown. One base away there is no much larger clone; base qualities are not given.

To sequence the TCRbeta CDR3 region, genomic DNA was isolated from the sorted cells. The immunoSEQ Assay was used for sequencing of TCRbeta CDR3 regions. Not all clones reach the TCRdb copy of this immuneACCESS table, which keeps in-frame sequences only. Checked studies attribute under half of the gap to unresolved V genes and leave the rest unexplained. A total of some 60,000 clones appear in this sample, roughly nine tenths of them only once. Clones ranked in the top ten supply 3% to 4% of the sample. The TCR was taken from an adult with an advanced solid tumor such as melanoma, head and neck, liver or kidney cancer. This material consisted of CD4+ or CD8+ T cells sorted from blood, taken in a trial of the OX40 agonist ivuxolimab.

The nucleotides read TGTGCCAGCAGTTACGTACAGAACTATGGCTACACCTTC. This codes for CASSYVQNYGYTF. The sequence is built from TRBV6-5 and TRBJ1-2, with no D gene named confidently. CDR1 and CDR2, per the germline V gene, are MNHEY and SVGAGI. The CDR3 numbers 13 residues from cysteine through phenylalanine. Of all the DNA, just the CDR3 is kept, 39 bases in frame from base 1. Trimming costs V 2 bases and J 2 bases, and their ends lie 6 bases apart.